This T cell receptor (beta chain) comes out of a study of metastatic and nonmetastatic thyroid tumors. Each patient came to thyroid surgery without any prior treatment (of any kind). TCRdb ran MiXCR on the PCR reads. In the table there are about 18,000 clones, more than 30% of which are singletons. This clone showed up just a few times. The ends lost 5 bases at V and 9 bases at J; junction bases unmatched: 19. Germline CDR1 MNHNS, CDR2 SASEGT. This CDR3 has 17 amino acids. This chain uses TRBV6-1 with TRBJ1-5, with 7 bases identical to TRBD1. The sequence came from a female donor with papillary thyroid cancer or a benign thyroid nodule (not recorded which). Some clones in this sample may be carry-over from other donors' samples. The sample was tumor tissue. The CDR3 nucleotides are TGTGCCAGCAGTCCCCACGGAGAGGGGGCCTATATGCGGCCCCAGCATTTT. Protein sequence: CASSPHGEGAYMRPQHF.